A single sample is the source of the 11 T cell receptor beta chains below, sequenced in a study of shared clonotypes between healthy human individuals. Positively selected for CCR7, the CD45RO-negative cells used as naive CD8 cells excluded terminally differentiated effector memory CD45RA+ cells. Method: immunoSEQ multiplex PCR; TCRdb's copy keeps in-frame clones and lacks some. The table lists about 1.9 million clones, 90% to 95% of them singletons. The source material was naive CD8+ T cells from PBMCs. The receptors derive from a man younger than 35 in good health. Some clones in this sample may be carry-over from other donors' samples.

V and J are TRBV13 and TRBJ2-1; possibly TRBD2 for D (6 bases). The ends were cut back, 5 bases at V and 4 bases at J, with 18 bases in the middle. CDR1 and CDR2 from the germline V gene are PRHDT and FYEKMQ (reference sequence). CDR3 length: 16 amino acids. CDR3 loop: CASSKGVGGAYNEQFF. CDR3 coding DNA: TGTGCCAGCAGCAAAGGCGTAGGAGGGGCTTACAATGAGCAGTTCTTC. The full variable domain, with the rest looked up from reference TRBV13 and TRBJ2-1, is AAGVIQSPRHLIKEKRETATLKCYPIPRHDTVYWYQQGPGQDPQFLISFYEKMQSDKGSIPDRFSAQQFSDYHSELNMSSLELGDSALYFCASSKGVGGAYNEQFFGPGTRLTVL.

The chain joins TRBV7-8 to TRBJ2-1, with 14 nucleotides matching TRBD2. Trimming took 1 base from V and 5 from J; bases not matched to a gene: 4. In germline, CDR1 is SGHVS, CDR2 FQNEAQ. This CDR3 spans 17 amino acids. CDR3 protein: CASSLGLAGGPHNEQFF. The CDR3 coding sequence is TGTGCCAGCAGCTTAGGACTAGCGGGAGGGCCGCACAATGAGCAGTTCTTC.

J is TRBJ1-1 and V is TRBV10-1; D gene unclear. V lost 6 bases, J lost 6 bases, and 14 bases lay in between. This CDR3 is built from 13 residues. CDR1 and CDR2 from the germline V gene are WNHNN and SYGVQD (reference sequence). The CDR3 sequence is CASRQNRFAEAFF. For the CDR3, the DNA is TGCGCCAGCAGGCAGAATCGTTTCGCTGAAGCTTTCTTT.

With respect to this clone: Other nucleotide sequences in the sample specify the same CDR3. The genes are TRBV27 and TRBJ2-7; no reliable D call. Trimming stripped 1 base from V and 4 bases from J, with 11 bases between. The germline V gene has CDR1 MNHEY and CDR2 SMNVEV (reference sequence). The CDR3 has 14 amino acids. The CDR3 DNA reads TGTGCCAGCAGTTTATTTGGAGATTCATACGAGCAGTACTTC. Its protein is CASSLFGDSYEQYF.

This chain joins TRBV28 and TRBJ1-1; no firm D call. The V gene's germline CDR1 is MDHEN and CDR2 SYDVKM. The CDR3 has 14 amino acids. V gave up 2 bases and J gave up 5 bases, with 12 bases separating them. CDR3 sequence reads: CASSLRGGPTEAFF. DNA of the CDR3: TGTGCCAGCAGTTTACGTGGAGGGCCGACTGAAGCTTTCTTT.

V usage is TRBV7-9 and J usage is TRBJ1-2; D is uncertain. Per the germline V gene, CDR1 is SEHNR and CDR2 is FQNEAQ (reference sequence). Trimming shortened V by 7 bases and J by 9 bases, and 9 bases separated the two germline ends. The CDR3 length is 10 residues. The CDR3 nucleotides are TGTGCCAGCAACGACGATCGCTACACCTTC. Encoded protein: CASNDDRYTF.

The chain carries TRBV4-1 and TRBJ2-7; perhaps TRBD2 as D (6 bases). CDR3 length: 15 residues. CDR1 and CDR2 (germline): MGHRA, YSYEKL. Between the trimmed V and J ends, which lost 4 bases and 1 base, there was a span of 14 bases. The CDR3 loop reads CASSLPHGGSYEQYF. The CDR3 DNA reads as TGCGCCAGCAGCCTACCCCACGGAGGGTCCTACGAGCAGTACTTC.

This sequence joins TRBV28 and TRBJ1-2; TRBD1 might be the D (6 bases). V lost 2 bases and J lost 6, with 10 bases in between. CDR3 length equals 13 residues. Germline loops: CDR1 MDHEN, CDR2 SYDVKM. Written as DNA, the CDR3 is TGTGCCAGCAGTTTAAAGGGGGGCGATGGCTACACCTTC. The encoded protein is CASSLKGGDGYTF.

The chain carries TRBV11-2 and TRBJ2-3, with 9 bases lining up with TRBD2. Unmatched junction bases numbered 8, after V lost 2 bases and J lost 2 bases. CDR3 length: 17 residues. CDR1 is SGHAT and CDR2 is FQNNGV in the germline V gene. DNA of the CDR3: TGTGCCAGCAGCTTAATGGGCCTAGCGGGATCCACAGATACGCAGTATTTT. This gives the protein CASSLMGLAGSTDTQYF.

As to this clone: Other nucleotide sequences from this sample produce the same CDR3. The chain carries TRBV7-9 and TRBJ2-7; 11 bases fit TRBD2. The CDR3 loop spans 15 amino acids. Germline CDR1 and CDR2: SEHNR and FQNEAQ (reference sequence). Losses at the gene ends were 4 bases for V and 2 bases for J; bases not matched to a gene: 4. CDR3 sequence reads: CASSSGLAEAYEQYF. The CDR3 DNA follows: TGTGCCAGCAGCTCGGGACTAGCGGAGGCCTACGAGCAGTACTTC. Full variable domain (rest looked up from reference TRBV7-9 and TRBJ2-7): DTGVSQNPRHKITKRGQNVTFRCDPISEHNRLYWYRQTLGQGPEFLTYFQNEAQLEKSRLLSDRFSAERPKGSFSTLEIQRTEQGDSAMYLCASSSGLAEAYEQYFGPGTRLTVT.

The chain joins TRBV18 to TRBJ1-4; D not resolved. CDR1 KGHSH and CDR2 LQKENI come from the germline V gene. Trimming pared 9 bases from V and 3 bases from J, leaving 14 bases between. The CDR3 is 14 amino acids. DNA of the CDR3: TGTGCCAGTACACTGAAGAGGGCTAATGAAAAACTGTTTTTT. Its translation is CASTLKRANEKLFF.